One T cell receptor (beta chain) is described in this entry. Only in-frame clones appear in the TCRdb table, and some are missing; sequencing was by immunoSEQ multiplex PCR. The table has about 31,000 clones, roughly 88% seen once. This entry comes from a study of T cell changes during pregnancy in multiple sclerosis. Germline loops: CDR1 SGHRS, CDR2 YFSETQ. Trimming at V came to 5 bases and at J to 0 bases, leaving 8 bases not matched to a gene. This CDR3 region has 16 residues. The sequenced sample was CD4+ T cells from peripheral blood mononuclear cells, obtained in the first trimester of pregnancy. The chain joins TRBV5-1 to TRBJ2-3, with 8 bases lining up with TRBD2. The source of this sequence is a female donor in good health, enrolled as a control in a pregnancy study. The CDR3 bases are TGCGCCAGCAGTTCAAGGACTAGCTCTAGCACAGATACGCAGTATTTT. It yields the protein CASSSRTSSSTDTQYF.